The T cell receptor beta chain described here comes from a study of T cells after yellow fever vaccination. General study findings and limits: Post-booster reappearance was seen for most primary-vaccination clones (about 96% CD4, around 89% CD8). Of the clonotypes, a small share occurred in both CD4 and CD8 compartments. It was the secondary response that reached its peak faster, day 5 versus 15, but it was weaker.

Turning to this clonotype: What it binds is not known.

Making TCR cDNA involved 5'RACE template switching, which added UMIs and a universal primer site. TCRdb reprocessed the 5' RACE reads via MiXCR and lists one record per CDR3 protein. The table shows 250,000 to 400,000 distinct CDR3 sequences, with over 4% occurring only once. The CDR3 runs to 15 residues. Germline CDR1 is MRHNA and CDR2 is SNTAGT. Trimming left V 6 bases short and J 0 bases short, with 13 bases between. The sequenced sample was PBMCs, obtained 5 days after the yellow fever booster vaccination. The chain is built from TRBV6-4 and TRBJ2-3; maybe TRBD1 (6 bases). The TCR comes from a man between 18 and 35 years old who received the YFV17D yellow fever vaccine. The DNA of the CDR3 is TGTGCCAGCAGAAAAACAGGGAAGAGCACAGATACGCAGTATTTT. It specifies CASRKTGKSTDTQYF.